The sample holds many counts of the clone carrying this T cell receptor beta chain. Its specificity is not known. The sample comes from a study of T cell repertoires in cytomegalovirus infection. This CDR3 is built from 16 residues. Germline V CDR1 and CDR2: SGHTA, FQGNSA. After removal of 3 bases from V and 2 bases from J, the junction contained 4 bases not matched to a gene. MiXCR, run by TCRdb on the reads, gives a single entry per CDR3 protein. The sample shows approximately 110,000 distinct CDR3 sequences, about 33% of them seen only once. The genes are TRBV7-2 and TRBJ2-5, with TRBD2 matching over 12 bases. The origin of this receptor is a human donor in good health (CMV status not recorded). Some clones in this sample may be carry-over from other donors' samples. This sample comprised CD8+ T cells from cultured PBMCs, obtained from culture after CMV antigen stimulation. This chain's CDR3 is CASSLVLAGGQETQYF. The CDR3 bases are TGTGCCAGCAGCTTGGTACTAGCGGGGGGTCAAGAGACCCAGTACTTC.